This T cell receptor beta chain stems from a study of T cells after yellow fever vaccination (dated by TCRdb to between 2018 and 2021). Describing the broader study: Libraries from fractions with low cell numbers were prepared with the SMART-Seq v4 Ultra Low Input RNA kit. Bulk TCR alpha and beta repertoires were sequenced longitudinally to track T-cell clones before and after primary and booster YFV17D yellow fever vaccination. The cohort comprised two healthy male donors, one aged 18 to 30 and one aged 30 to 40 years. Blood was drawn at multiple timepoints before and after primary and secondary immunization, with bulk PBMC replicates and cell subsets isolated. Overall study outcomes, separate from this receptor: Most clones expanded after primary vaccination (around 96% of CD4 and approximately 90% of CD8) were re-detected after the booster, suggesting that broad memory maintenance occurred. Because abundant contaminating clonotypes from the bulk population could be contained in FACS-sorted repertoires, computational filtering was required. A small share of clonotypes was detected in both CD4 and CD8 compartments, with the overlap likely arising from convergent recombination. Only a couple of donors were included in the study, so the extent to which the findings can be generalized is limited. Compared with the primary T-cell response, the secondary T-cell response was faster but weaker, reaching its peak on day 5 rather than on day 15.

The run used an Illumina NovaSeq 6000. TCR cDNA was synthesized by 5'RACE template switching, which introduced a universal primer site and unique molecular identifiers. cDNA synthesis was primed from both the TCR alpha and TCR beta constant segments. Two PCR steps were used to amplify libraries, with sample barcodes and sequencing adapters being added in the second step. Sequencing of libraries was done on Illumina HiSeq 2500 (2x100 bp) or NovaSeq (2x150 bp). Under the source paper's analysis protocol: Reads were demultiplexed and collapsed into UMI consensus sequences with MIGEC, and V(D)J alignment was performed with MiXCR. Vaccine-responding clonotypes were defined with edgeR using replicate PBMC samples, requiring FDR below 0.01 and a log2 fold change above 5 up to day 15. Each bulk clonotype was labeled CD4 or CD8 based on which sequenced repertoire, CD4 or CD8, contained the clonotype at higher abundance. TCRdb's own reprocessing of the public reads used fastp at Q25 and MiXCR and kept productive beta chains. One record per CDR3 amino acid sequence lists the most common genes and DNA. The authors' filters were not applied to this entry. The sample contains hundreds of thousands of distinct CDR3 sequences, under 15% of them found a single time. Jointly, the top ten make up 2.5% to 4% of the sample.

Read against the paper, the sample's treatment or condition label means: live attenuated yellow fever vaccine strain. PBMCs were isolated from peripheral blood using a standard Ficoll-Paque protocol. CD4 and CD8 T-cell fractions were isolated with Dynabeads CD4 and CD8 positive selection kits. TriZol was used to extract RNA from bulk PBMCs, CD4 and CD8 fractions, and dextramer-positive and dextramer-negative fractions. The germline V gene supplies CDR1 ENHRY and CDR2 SYGVKD. Measured from the cysteine to the phenylalanine, the CDR3 is 14 residues long. The read is trimmed to its CDR3 DNA, 42 bases read in frame from base 1. Trimming removed 6 bases from V and 13 bases from J; the gene matches leave 17 bases unexplained. In regard to this clonotype: What antigen it recognizes has not been identified. No qualities accompany the bases; no much larger clone lies one base away.

The material sequenced was CD4+ T cells sorted from PBMCs, taken 15 days after the yellow fever booster vaccination. The TCR comes from a young man who received the YFV17D yellow fever vaccine. The rearranged chain carries TRBV10-3 and TRBJ1-2; TRBD1 lines up with 7 middle nucleotides. The CDR3: CAISQAGTDMASTF. The DNA sequence reads TGTGCCATCAGCCAGGCCGGGACAGATATGGCTAGCACCTTC.